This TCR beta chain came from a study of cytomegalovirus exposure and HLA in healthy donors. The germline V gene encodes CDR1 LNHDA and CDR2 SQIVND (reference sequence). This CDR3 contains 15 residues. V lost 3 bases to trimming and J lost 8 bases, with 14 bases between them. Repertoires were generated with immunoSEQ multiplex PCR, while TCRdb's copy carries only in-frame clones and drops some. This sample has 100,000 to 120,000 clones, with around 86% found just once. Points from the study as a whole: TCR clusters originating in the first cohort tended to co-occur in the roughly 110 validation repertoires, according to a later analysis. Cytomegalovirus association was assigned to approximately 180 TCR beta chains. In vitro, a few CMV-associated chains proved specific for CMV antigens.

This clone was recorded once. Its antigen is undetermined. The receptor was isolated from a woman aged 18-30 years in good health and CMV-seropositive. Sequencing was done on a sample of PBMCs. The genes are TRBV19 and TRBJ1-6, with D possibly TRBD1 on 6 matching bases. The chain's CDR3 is CASSMGNRVYSPLHF. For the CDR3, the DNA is TGTGCCAGTAGTATGGGAAACAGGGTTTATTCACCCCTCCACTTT.